This T cell receptor beta chain was identified during a study of shared clonotypes between healthy human individuals. CDR1 SEHNR and CDR2 FQNEAQ come from the germline V gene (reference sequence). Trimming shortened V by 5 bases and J by 4 bases, and 17 bases separated the two germline ends. CDR3 length: 15 residues. Assay execution proceeded at the deep level. The repertoire was sequenced with immunoSEQ multiplex PCR; TCRdb's copy has only in-frame clones and lacks some. The sample carries about 2.4 million clones, approximately 94% recorded once. On this clone itself: The target antigen is unknown.

Points from the study as a whole: Limitation of the genetic and exposure-history diversity represented came from the few donors. Sampling covered blood only; tissue repertoires likely differ. A generally larger estimated richness was seen in naive subsets than in memory subsets.

This receptor was taken from a young man in good health. Some clones in this sample may be carry-over from other donors' samples. The gene calls are TRBV7-9 and TRBJ1-2; tentatively, D is TRBD1 (6 bases). Material: naive CD4+ T cells from PBMCs. Stated subset: CD45RA+ positively selected. CDR3 sequence reads: CASSPGDTAVYGYTF. The CDR3 bases are TGTGCCAGCAGCCCCGGGGACACCGCCGTCTATGGCTACACCTTC.